These T cell receptor beta chains were read from a single sample in a study of shared clonotypes between healthy human individuals. The protocol was immunoSEQ multiplex PCR, while the TCRdb copy is restricted to in-frame clones and leaves out a portion. The sample has over a million clones; around 97% are singletons. The sequenced sample was naive CD4+ T cells sorted from blood. These receptors were obtained from a man under 40 in good health. Each CDR3 is given with its conserved first and last residue. Each record gives: clone size, D gene, V gene, J gene, CDR3 DNA, CDR3 protein. D genes are given only for firm matches. Clone size is stated in some rows and not others, as once, few, many or a class when expanded.

NA	NA	TRBV5-1	TRBJ2-3	TGCGCCAGCGACGGCGGGACCCGCACAGATACGCAGTATTTT	CASDGGTRTDTQYF
NA	TRBD1	TRBV28	TRBJ2-7	TGTGCCAGCAGCCGGGACAGAAGATACTACGAGCAGTACTTC	CASSRDRRYYEQYF
NA	TRBD1	TRBV2	TRBJ1-5	TGTGCCAGCAGCTACGACAGGGGCAATCAGCCCCAGCATTTT	CASSYDRGNQPQHF
NA	NA	TRBV2	TRBJ2-7	TGTGCCAGCACAAGGGCTATCGCATCCATTCCCGAGCAGTACTTC	CASTRAIASIPEQYF
NA	NA	TRBV9	TRBJ2-2	TGTGCCAGCAGCGTAGTAGCTAGGGAGTTGAACACCGGGGAGCTGTTTTTT	CASSVVARELNTGELFF
NA	TRBD2	TRBV13	TRBJ2-1	TGTGCCAGCAGCCCGGGGAGGGGCTCCTACAATGAGCAGTTCTTC	CASSPGRGSYNEQFF
NA	NA	TRBV5-1	TRBJ2-6	TGCGCCAGCAGCTTGACGGCCGGGGCCAACGTCCTGACTTTC	CASSLTAGANVLTF
NA	NA	TRBV2	TRBJ2-1	TGTGCCAGCCGGATTCTAGCTGCTACCTACAATGAGCAGTTCTTC	CASRILAATYNEQFF
NA	NA	TRBV2	TRBJ2-7	TGTGCCAGCGTCCAGTATGTGCACGAGCAGTACTTC	CASVQYVHEQYF
NA	NA	TRBV5-1	TRBJ2-2	TGCGCCAGCAGCCAGCCAGTAAGCGGGGAGCTGTTTTTT	CASSQPVSGELFF
NA	NA	TRBV7-9	TRBJ2-3	TGTGCCAGCAGCTTTGTAATGACAGCGAACCCTACAGATACGCAGTATTTT	CASSFVMTANPTDTQYF
NA	NA	TRBV19	TRBJ1-5	TGTGCCAGTACCCCACAGGGAACAAATCAGCCCCAGCATTTT	CASTPQGTNQPQHF
NA	NA	TRBV6-6	TRBJ2-3	TGTGCCAGCAGTTATGATATGCCCGGAGTGGATACGCAGTATTTT	CASSYDMPGVDTQYF
NA	NA	TRBV7-2	TRBJ2-3	TGTGCCAGCAGCTTAGCGGATACGCAGTATTTT	CASSLADTQYF
NA	TRBD2	TRBV27	TRBJ2-1	TGTGCCAGCAGTCCCTGGGCTAGCGGGAGGTACAATGAGCAGTTCTTC	CASSPWASGRYNEQFF
NA	NA	TRBV6-6	TRBJ2-7	TGTGCCAGCAGCCAACCTGAGCGGTACGAGCAGTACTTC	CASSQPERYEQYF
NA	TRBD1	TRBV11-3	TRBJ2-2	TGTGCCAGCAGCCTAGGGGGCAGGGACACCGGGGAGCTGTTTTTT	CASSLGGRDTGELFF
NA	TRBD2	TRBV7-9	TRBJ2-1	TGTGCCAGCAGCGTATCCCACCACAAAAACCTAGCGGGAGACAATGAGCAGTTCTTC	CASSVSHHKNLAGDNEQFF
NA	TRBD2	TRBV6-1	TRBJ2-1	TGTGCCACAGCCCCCCCTACGTGGCGGGAGTCCCAGTTCTTC	CATAPPTWRESQFF
NA	TRBD2	TRBV28	TRBJ2-3	TGTGCCAGCAGCCGACCGGGAGGGGTAGATACGCAGTATTTT	CASSRPGGVDTQYF
NA	NA	TRBV15	TRBJ2-7	TGTGCCACCAGCAGAGATAGGAGGGACGAGCAGTACTTC	CATSRDRRDEQYF
NA	NA	TRBV7-7	TRBJ1-1	TGTGCTAGCAGCCCGGACGGGGACACTGAAGCTTTCTTT	CASSPDGDTEAFF
once	NA	TRBV6-1	TRBJ2-7	TGTGCCAGCAGTGAACCAATCGCCCGGGTTGTCTCCTACGAGCAGTACTTC	CASSEPIARVVSYEQYF
NA	NA	TRBV10-3	TRBJ2-7	TGTGCCACCCGTCTTCGGGACACCAGCTCCTACGAGCAGTACTTC	CATRLRDTSSYEQYF
NA	TRBD1	TRBV27	TRBJ2-7	TGTGCCAGCGGGCGGACAGGTGGTATGACCTACGAGCAGTACTTC	CASGRTGGMTYEQYF
NA	NA	TRBV7-9	TRBJ1-1	TGTGCCAGCAGCTTTTCACAAGTGAACACTGAAGCTTTCTTT	CASSFSQVNTEAFF
NA	NA	TRBV30	TRBJ1-5	TGTGCCTGGAGTGTACAAGCAGGGTCCCAGCATTTT	CAWSVQAGSQHF
NA	NA	TRBV12-5	TRBJ1-1	TGTGCTAGTGGTATAAGGGACGGAGAAGCTTTCTTT	CASGIRDGEAFF